This TCR beta chain was identified in a study of vaccination and CD4 T cells after COVID-19. Sample treatment: roughly 10-day PBMC culture with coronavirus spike peptide pools or control peptides (ViraFEST assay). The CDR3 runs to 14 residues. Germline V gives CDR1 SGHTA, CDR2 FQGNSA. Trimming shortened V by 5 bases and J by 2 bases, and 10 bases separated the two germline ends. The study sequenced cultured CD4+ T cell DNA using the Oncomine TCR Beta short-read assay. TCRdb re-derived calls from the PCR reads in MiXCR, one entry per CDR3 protein. The table includes under 25,000 distinct CDR3 sequences, roughly 23% detected once. Points on this clonotype: Its antigen remains unknown.

The sequenced sample was cultured CD4+ T cells from blood. The chain joins TRBV7-2 to TRBJ1-3, with D uncertain. The clonotype comes from a human donor with COVID-19. As DNA, the CDR3 is TGTGCCAGCAGCCTGGGGATGGCTGGAAACACCATATATTTT. This encodes CASSLGMAGNTIYF.